This TCR beta chain appears in the sequencing data of a study of CD8 T cells in Susac syndrome. Random hexamers were used to reverse transcribe an amount of about 0.45 to 1 ug RNA. TCRdb fed the immunoSEQ multiplex PCR reads into MiXCR, producing one record per CDR3 protein. In the table there are 180,000 or so distinct CDR3 sequences, over 85% of which are singletons. The CDR3 has 15 residues. Germline V gene sequence: CDR1 LGHNA, CDR2 YSLEER. The J segment lost 2 bases and the V segment lost 2 bases, leaving 3 bases of the junction unmatched. The sequence was collected from a human donor in good health. The chain employs TRBV4-3 and TRBJ2-3; 8 positions match TRBD2. Sample: CD4+ T cells from PBMCs. This chain's CDR3 is CASSQQLADTDTQYF. The CDR3 DNA follows: TGCGCCAGCAGCCAACAACTAGCGGACACAGATACGCAGTATTTT.